This TCR beta chain was profiled in a study of CD8+CD57+ T cells in acquired aplastic anemia (dated by TCRdb to 2016 to 2019). Context from the whole study: On average, sorted CD4+ and CD8+ cells yielded around 3.5 ug of extracted DNA, with a range of 0.2 to 27.4 ug. CD8+CD57+ expansion was defined as a frequency above the mean frequency observed in healthy subjects.

TCR beta VDJ combination and CDR3 sequence profiling used genomic DNA as the template. TCR repertoire sequencing was run on an Illumina HiSeq 2000. The authors processed their data as follows. TRBV/TRBJ rearrangement plots, CDR3 size and DJ length profiles, and Simpson's diversity index were used to evaluate the repertoires. The most abundant DNA sequence in the deep sequencing data was taken as the immunodominant clone. CDR3 amino acid sequences were screened for sharing across subjects and compared with published repertoires and the VDJdb database. In-frame beta chains were kept once TCRdb had trimmed the public reads at Q25 with fastp and called clones with MiXCR. Identical CDR3 proteins give one entry, which carries the most common genes and DNA. The V and J calls were determined by TCRdb, not by the authors. Here the sample has 450,000 to 550,000 distinct CDR3 sequences; approximately 32% occur a single time. In total, the top ten clones hold roughly 0.89% of the sample.

Points the paper makes about the study in general: No significant difference in CD8+ Simpson's diversity was found between patients and healthy controls (P=0.060). Twenty-nine CD8+ CDR3 sequences were found to be shared between patients and controls, but these sequences appeared to be highly expressed in patients and within the immunodominant clones of the patients.

Flow cytometry had shown CD8+CD57+ cell expansion in the patients selected for sequencing. Severe acquired aplastic anemia was diagnosed in all patients according to International Study of Aplastic Anemia and Agranulocytosis and Camitta criteria. No therapy had been received by the patients at the time of blood sampling. In the study, sorted CD4+ and CD8+ blood T cells from patients with severe aplastic anemia and from healthy subjects underwent deep sequencing of TCR repertoires. Patients were enrolled under clinicaltrials.gov protocols 00001620, 01623167, 00001397, 00071045, 00081523 and 00961064 in the USA. Ficoll-Paque density gradient centrifugation was used to isolate peripheral blood mononuclear cells. Before DNA extraction, CD4+ and CD8+ T cells were sorted by FACS or by magnetic beads. For this clonotype: The antigen it recognizes is unknown. At one of its ends the junction is not consistent with the germline gene, which may arise from a read error.

Via the germline V gene, CDR1 is SNHLY and CDR2 FYNNEI. The CDR3 measures 13 amino acids from cysteine to phenylalanine. Only the CDR3 region is kept as DNA, spanning 39 bases read in frame from base 1. The sequenced sample consisted of sorted CD4+, CD8+, or CD8+CD57+ T cells (not recorded which) from PBMCs. The rearranged segments are TRBV2 and TRBJ2-7; the D segment cannot be called with confidence. The TCR was taken from a human donor with aplastic anemia. CDR3 loop: CASSERQTYEQCF. In nucleotide form, the sequence is TGTGCCAGCAGCGAACGGCAGACCTACGAGCAGTGCTTC. When the CDR3 is completed using the reference TRBV2 and TRBJ2-7 genes on either side, the full variable domain is EPEVTQTPSHQVTQMGQEVILRCVPISNHLYFYWYRQILGQKVEFLVSFYNNEISEKSEIFDDQFSVERPDGSNFTLKIRSTKLEDSAMYFCASSERQTYEQCFGPGTRLTVT.